This TCR beta chain came from a study of cytomegalovirus exposure and HLA in healthy donors. The table lists this clone with a few counts. Its antigen is not known. The study ran its PCR with 60 Vbeta and 13 Jbeta primers. Some clones are missing from TCRdb's copy, which holds only in-frame ones; the method was immunoSEQ multiplex PCR. The repertoire holds roughly 150,000 clones, with 60% to 85% as singletons. The study, taken as a whole, reports: In a later analysis, DRB1 alleles had the most associated TCRs; HLA-C alleles the fewest.

The sequence derives from a woman between 50 and 59 years old in good health and CMV-seropositive. Sequenced input: PBMCs.

CDR3 nucleotides: TGTGCCAGCAGTGCGGGGTCAGATCGCTACGAGCAGTACTTC. Amino acid sequence: CASSAGSDRYEQYF. The chain links TRBV6-1 to TRBJ2-7, with a weak D call TRBD2 (5 bases). The CDR3 contains 14 residues. Germline V gives CDR1 MNHNS, CDR2 SASEGT. The V end lost 4 bases, the J end lost 3 bases, and 13 bases lay between the germline ends.